This T cell receptor (beta chain) was identified during a study of type 1 regulatory T cells. Whole-study context: An in vitro protocol generated T-allo10, a Tr1-enriched, alloantigen-specific CD4 T cell product.

Germline loops: CDR1 MDHEN, CDR2 SYDVKM. The CDR3 is 12 residues long. Trimming at V came to 8 bases and at J to 4 bases, leaving 4 bases not matched to a gene. This clonotype was recorded only once. TCRdb reprocessed the reads with MiXCR, giving one entry per CDR3 protein. This sample has about 97,000 distinct CDR3 sequences, with 31% found just once. Sequenced input: CD4+ T cells, either the whole sample or a sorted fraction (not recorded which). The receptor was isolated from a human donor in good health. The chain uses TRBV28 and TRBJ1-2; 7 nucleotides agree with TRBD1. The CDR3 bases are TGTGCCAGCGGATCAGGGGGCTATGGCTACACCTTC. It yields the protein CASGSGGYGYTF.